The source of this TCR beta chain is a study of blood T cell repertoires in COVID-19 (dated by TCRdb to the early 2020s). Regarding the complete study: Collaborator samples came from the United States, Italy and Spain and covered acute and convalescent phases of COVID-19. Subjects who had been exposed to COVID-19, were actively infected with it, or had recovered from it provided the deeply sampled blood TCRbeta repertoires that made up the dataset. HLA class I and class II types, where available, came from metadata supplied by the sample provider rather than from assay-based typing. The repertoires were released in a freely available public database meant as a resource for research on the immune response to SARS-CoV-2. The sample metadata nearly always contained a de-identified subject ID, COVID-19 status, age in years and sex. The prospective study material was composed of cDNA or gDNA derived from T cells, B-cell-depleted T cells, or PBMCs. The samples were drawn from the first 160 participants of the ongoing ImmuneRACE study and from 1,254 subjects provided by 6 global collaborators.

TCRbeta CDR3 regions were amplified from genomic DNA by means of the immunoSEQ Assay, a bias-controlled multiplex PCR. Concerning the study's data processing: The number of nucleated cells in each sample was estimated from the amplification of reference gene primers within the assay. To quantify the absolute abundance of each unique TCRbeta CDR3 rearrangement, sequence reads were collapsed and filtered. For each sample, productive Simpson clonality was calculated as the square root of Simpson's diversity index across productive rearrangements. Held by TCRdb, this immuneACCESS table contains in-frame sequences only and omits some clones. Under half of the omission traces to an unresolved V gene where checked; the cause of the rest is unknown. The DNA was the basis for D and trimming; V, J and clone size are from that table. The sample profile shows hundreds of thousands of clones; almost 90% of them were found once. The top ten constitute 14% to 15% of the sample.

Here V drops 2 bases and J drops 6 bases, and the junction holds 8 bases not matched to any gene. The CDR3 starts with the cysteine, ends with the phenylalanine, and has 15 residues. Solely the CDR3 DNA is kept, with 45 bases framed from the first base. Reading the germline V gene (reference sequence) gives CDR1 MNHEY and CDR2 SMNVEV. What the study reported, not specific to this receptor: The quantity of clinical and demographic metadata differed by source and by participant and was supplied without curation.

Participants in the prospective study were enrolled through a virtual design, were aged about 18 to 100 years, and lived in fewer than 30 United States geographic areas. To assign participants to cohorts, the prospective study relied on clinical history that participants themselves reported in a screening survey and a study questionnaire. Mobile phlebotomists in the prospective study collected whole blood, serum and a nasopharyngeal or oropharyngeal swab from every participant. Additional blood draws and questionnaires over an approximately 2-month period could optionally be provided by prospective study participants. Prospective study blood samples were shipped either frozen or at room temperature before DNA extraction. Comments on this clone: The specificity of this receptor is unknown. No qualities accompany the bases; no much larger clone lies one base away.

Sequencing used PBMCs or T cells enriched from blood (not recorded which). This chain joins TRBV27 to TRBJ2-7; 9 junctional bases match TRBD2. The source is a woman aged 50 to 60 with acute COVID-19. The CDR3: CASSLQGAGGLEQYF. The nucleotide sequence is TGTGCCAGCAGTTTACAGGGTGCGGGAGGGCTCGAGCAGTACTTC.